These T cell receptor beta chains were read from a single sample in a study of T cell responses to AZD1222 COVID-19 vaccine. Data came from immunoSEQ multiplex PCR; TCRdb stores just in-frame clones and leaves some out. The table shows about 120,000 clones, with around 87% occurring only once. The material was peripheral blood, obtained on day 0 of AZD1222 vaccination. These receptors came from an adult in good health. Each CDR3 is given with its conserved first and last residue. The order of the fields is J gene, V gene, clone size, D gene, CDR3 DNA, CDR3 protein. The D gene is left open where the match is weak. Some rows have no size entry. The others give once, few or many, or a class for an expanded clone.

TRBJ2-7,TRBV5-4,-,-,TGTGCCAGCAGCTTGGTCGGGGTCCCCGAGCAGTACTTC,CASSLVGVPEQYF
TRBJ2-3,TRBV6-1,few,TRBD1,TGTGCCAGCAGTGTGAAAGTTAGGGGGCAAGGCACAGATACGCAGTATTTT,CASSVKVRGQGTDTQYF
TRBJ2-7,TRBV19,-,TRBD1,TGTCCCCACCGGGACAGGGGGGCCTTGGGCTACTACGAGCAGTACTTC,CPHRDRGALGYYEQYF
TRBJ2-2,TRBV5-1,-,-,TGCGCCAGCAGCTTAGGGAGGGGGAGCCAGTTCGGGGAGCTGTTTTTT,CASSLGRGSQFGELFF
TRBJ1-3,TRBV2,-,-,TGTGCCAGCAGGGGGACGGTCAGCTCTGGAAACACCATATATTTT,CASRGTVSSGNTIYF
TRBJ2-1,TRBV19,once,-,TGTGCCAGTAGTCCAAGACAGGCCGAGTCCTACAATGAGCAGTTCTTC,CASSPRQAESYNEQFF
TRBJ2-5,TRBV3-1/TRBV3-2,-,-,TGTGCCAGCAGGTTCAGGGCTTACCAAGAGACCCAGTACTTC,CASRFRAYQETQYF
TRBJ2-7,TRBV9,-,TRBD2,TGTGCCAGCAGCGCCCAGGGACTACCCTACGAGCAGTACTTC,CASSAQGLPYEQYF
TRBJ2-1,TRBV9,-,TRBD2,TGTGCCAGCAGCGTAGAGGGCCAGCGGGAGGGTTACAATGAGCAGTTCTTC,CASSVEGQREGYNEQFF
TRBJ2-4,TRBV15,once,TRBD1,TGTGCCACCAGCCCCCTCTCAGGGGGAGCCAAAAACATTCAGTACTTC,CATSPLSGGAKNIQYF
TRBJ2-2,TRBV6-5,-,-,TGTGTCAGCGTCGTCTCGGCTCTCGGGGAGCTGTTTTTT,CVSVVSALGELFF
TRBJ2-1,TRBV4-2,-,-,TGTGCCAGCAGCCAAGAACCCCGACCCTACAATGAGCAGTTCTTC,CASSQEPRPYNEQFF
TRBJ2-1,TRBV2,-,TRBD2,TGTGCCAGCAGTGTTGCGGGAGAGTTTAAGCAGTTCTTC,CASSVAGEFKQFF
TRBJ2-2,TRBV2,once,TRBD2,TGTGCCAGCAGTGAGCAGGCGGGAGTATCAGGGGAGCTGTTTTTT,CASSEQAGVSGELFF
TRBJ2-7,TRBV2,-,-,TGTGCCGGTTCCCGATTTGGCTACGAGCAGTACTTC,CAGSRFGYEQYF
TRBJ1-1,TRBV7-9,-,-,TGTGCCAGCAGCCCGACAGTAAACACTGAAGCTTTCTTT,CASSPTVNTEAFF
TRBJ1-5,TRBV2,once,-,TGTGCCAGCAGTGAAGGGGGTTTGGGGACCCATGGCAATCAGCCCCAGCATTTT,CASSEGGLGTHGNQPQHF
TRBJ1-5,TRBV3-1/TRBV3-2,-,TRBD1,TGTGCCAGCAGCCATCGGGGGTTGGACAGGAGCAATCAGCCCCAGCATTTT,CASSHRGLDRSNQPQHF
TRBJ2-2,TRBV28,-,-,TGTGCCAGCAGTCCCTCGGGCCCGGAAGCCGGGGAGCTGTTTTTT,CASSPSGPEAGELFF
TRBJ1-1,TRBV28,-,-,TGTGCCAGCAGTTCGCCGCGACCAGGCGCTGAAGCTTTCTTT,CASSSPRPGAEAFF
TRBJ1-3,TRBV10-3,few,-,TGTGCCATCGAAGGGATGGGAAACACCATATATTTT,CAIEGMGNTIYF
TRBJ2-3,TRBV7-6,-,TRBD2,TGTGCCAGCAGCTTAACATCCGGGGCTAGCGGGAGGGCCGGCACAGATACGCAGTATTTT,CASSLTSGASGRAGTDTQYF
TRBJ1-1,TRBV7-2,few,-,TGTGCCAGCAGCTTACAGGGGCACACTGAAGCTTTCTTT,CASSLQGHTEAFF
TRBJ2-5,TRBV30,-,-,TGTGCCTGGCAGATGGAGGAGACCCAGTACTTC,CAWQMEETQYF